This TCR beta chain emerged from a study of T cells in Graves' hyperthyroidism and ophthalmopathy. The ends were cut back, 3 bases at V and 3 bases at J, with 17 bases in the middle. The CDR3 extends over 16 amino acids. Per germline, CDR1 MNHEY and CDR2 SVGEGT. The hyperthyroidism patients had all been newly diagnosed, and their disease duration was under 2 months. Their ages ranged from 18 to 65 years. The TCR beta CDR3 regions underwent amplification using RNA transcripts as the source. The study used the HTBI primer set for a first-round RT-PCR of the TCR CDR3. MiXCR, applied by TCRdb to the multiplex PCR reads, yields one record per CDR3 protein. This sample has approximately 620,000 distinct CDR3 sequences, with approximately 15% found just once. This clonotype was recorded at least ten times. The target antigen is unknown. Study observations and caveats: Within blood appeared most thyroid clonotypes that had expanded above 0.001.

V gene TRBV6-2 or TRBV6-3 combines with J gene TRBJ1-2, with D tentatively TRBD1 (5 bases). This clonotype originated in a woman in her 30s with Graves' hyperthyroidism that later progressed to Graves' ophthalmopathy. The sample taken for sequencing was blood. CDR3 in amino acids: CASSYRPREDDYGYTF. CDR3 DNA sequence: TGTGCCAGCAGTTATAGACCCAGGGAGGACGACTATGGCTACACCTTC.